The T cell receptor (beta chain) under discussion was sequenced for a study of blood T cell repertoires in COVID-19. Study-level background: Samples representing acute and convalescent COVID-19 were sourced from the United States, Italy and Spain.

Libraries were prepared by immunoSEQ multiplex PCR; TCRdb keeps only in-frame clonotypes and omits some of them. The sample holds some 170,000 clones, approximately 80% seen once. The germline CDR1 and CDR2 sequences are SNHLY and FYNNEI. V shed 10 bases and J 7 bases; nucleotides not matched to a gene: 12. This CDR3 region has 13 residues. The rearrangement joins TRBV2 to TRBJ2-5; TRBD2 matches 7 bases. The TCR was taken from a woman aged 40-49 years with COVID-19, enrolled during active disease. The sample consisted of peripheral blood. CDR3 loop: CATSGLPGGTQYF. Here the CDR3 DNA reads TGTGCCACCTCGGGACTACCTGGGGGGACCCAGTACTTC.